The entry below describes one T cell receptor beta chain. Its target is unknown. PCR primers comprised 60 Vbeta and 13 Jbeta primers. Sequencing was performed with immunoSEQ multiplex PCR; in TCRdb, only in-frame clones are kept and a portion is missing. In the table there are about 110,000 clones, over 65% of which are singletons. The source of the sample is a study of cytomegalovirus exposure and HLA in healthy donors. Study results and caveats: When the data were analyzed later, several of the most significant clusters appeared to be linked to common viral pathogens. Certain sequence variants were highly shared and formed a cluster, and this cluster was likely a sequencing artifact. Roughly 170 TCR beta chains were listed as cytomegalovirus-associated.

There are 15 residues in the CDR3. V lost 1 base, J lost 5 bases, and 6 bases stayed unmatched. Germline V lookup: CDR1 SEHNR, CDR2 FQNEAQ (reference sequence). V usage is TRBV7-9 and J usage is TRBJ2-7; TRBD1 aligns across 9 bases. The sequenced sample was PBMCs. This TCR was recovered from a woman aged 40 to 50 in good health and CMV-seropositive. The CDR3 DNA follows: TGTGCCAGCAGCTTAGGTGGGACAGGGTCGGACGAGCAGTACTTC. Its translation: CASSLGGTGSDEQYF.